Shown below are 17 T cell receptor beta chains from a single sample sequenced in a study of Graves' ophthalmopathy and Graves' hyperthyroidism. RNA transcripts served as template for amplifying TCR beta CDR3 sequences. RT-PCR in the first round used HTBI primers; a second-round multiplex PCR followed. One entry per CDR3 protein results from TCRdb running MiXCR on the multiplex PCR reads. The sample comprises about 410,000 distinct CDR3 sequences, 15% to 20% of which are singletons, and about 1.6% rests with the top ten. Sequencing input: peripheral blood. The receptors come from a woman younger than 30 with Graves' ophthalmopathy.

As DNA, the CDR3 is TGTGCCACCCTCGGGACAGGGGGTAGGGGGGAGCTGTTTTTT. Translation gives CATLGTGGRGELFF. This sequence joins TRBV6-1 and TRBJ2-2; 11 bases align to TRBD1. Germline loops: CDR1 MNHNS, CDR2 SASEGT. The CDR3 is made up of 14 amino acids. V was clipped by 10 bases and J by 8 bases; unmatched bases: 9.

In its sample, this clonotype was seen many times. The chain couples TRBV29-1 to TRBJ1-1; 8 nucleotides line up with TRBD1. V lost 6 bases to trimming and J lost 4 bases; unmatched junction nucleotides: 16. From germline, CDR1 is SQVTM and CDR2 ANQGSEA. The CDR3 runs to 16 residues. The CDR3 DNA sequence: TGCAGCGTCCCTGGCCTCTACAGGGGGGGGAGCACTGAAGCTTTCTTT. It specifies CSVPGLYRGGSTEAFF. The whole variable domain, remainder taken from reference TRBV29-1 and TRBJ1-1, is SAVISQKPSRDICQRGTSLTIQCQVDSQVTMMFWYRQQPGQSLTLIATANQGSEATYESGFVIDKFPISRPNLTFSTLTVSNMSPEDSSIYLCSVPGLYRGGSTEAFFGQGTRLTVV.

This clonotype was detected once. CDR3 sequence (DNA): TGTGCCAGCAGTTTATGGGCAAGCACTGAAGCTTTCTTT. This gives the protein CASSLWASTEAFF. The genes are TRBV28 and TRBJ1-1; D is uncertain. V was cut by 0 bases and J by 4 bases, with 6 bases left in between. CDR1 MDHEN and CDR2 SYDVKM come from the germline V gene. This CDR3 comprises 13 residues.

This clonotype was detected many times. The rearrangement links TRBV29-1 to TRBJ2-7; a weak D match, TRBD2 (6 bases). Germline values: CDR1 SQVTM, CDR2 ANQGSEA. V was trimmed by 3 bases and J by 3 bases, leaving 15 bases between them. The CDR3 extends over 14 amino acids. CDR3: CSVEWRDGGYEQYF. Written as DNA, the CDR3 is TGCAGCGTTGAGTGGCGGGATGGAGGCTACGAGCAGTACTTC.

The chain joins TRBV7-2 to TRBJ2-5; D could derive from TRBD1 or TRBD2 (5 bases each). Germline V gene sequence: CDR1 SGHTA, CDR2 FQGNSA. V lost 4 bases, J lost 5 bases, and 20 bases lay in between. The CDR3 covers 16 residues. The CDR3 region is CASSSIPGPLVETQYF. The DNA for the CDR3 is TGTGCCAGCAGCTCCATCCCGGGACCACTAGTGGAGACCCAGTACTTC.

This clonotype was recorded many times. V and J are TRBV6-2 or TRBV6-3 and TRBJ2-2; no definite D call. This CDR3 is built from 14 residues. CDR1 is MNHEY and CDR2 is SVGEGT in the germline V gene. The V end was cut by 4 bases, the J end by 6 bases, with 12 bases between. CDR3 sequence reads: CASSFYGPSGELFF. Here the CDR3 DNA reads TGTGCCAGCAGTTTCTATGGTCCTTCCGGGGAGCTGTTTTTT.

This clonotype was detected ten times or more. The chain recombines TRBV29-1 with TRBJ2-2; D is undetermined. Per the germline V gene, CDR1 is SQVTM and CDR2 is ANQGSEA. There are 12 residues in the CDR3. With 4 bases removed from V and 5 bases from J, the gap between germline ends came to 8 bases. In DNA, the CDR3 is TGCAGCGTTGCCGGGTCTACCGGGGAGCTGTTTTTT. Translation gives CSVAGSTGELFF.

Ten or more counts support this clonotype. The gene calls are TRBV7-8 and TRBJ2-6; unclear D gene. The CDR3 is 13 amino acids. Trimming took 10 bases from V and 0 from J, leaving 7 bases between them. Germline CDR1 reads SGHVS; CDR2 reads FQNEAQ. CDR3 sequence reads: CATRISGANVLTF. As DNA, the CDR3 is TGTGCCACACGCATCTCTGGGGCCAACGTCCTGACTTTC.

In this sample, this clonotype turned up many times. J is TRBJ2-2 and V is TRBV30; unclear D gene. This CDR3 comprises 15 residues. In germline, CDR1 is GTSNPN, CDR2 SVGIG (reference sequence). Trimming took 4 bases from V and 5 from J, leaving 17 bases between them. The DNA for the CDR3 is TGTGCCTGGAAGGTTGGTGGCTCGAGAACCGGGGAGCTGTTTTTT. Amino acid sequence: CAWKVGGSRTGELFF.

This clonotype was counted ten times or more. The CDR3 loop is CASSLARQRSYEQYF. The CDR3 nucleotides read TGTGCCAGCAGCTTAGCGCGGCAGCGGTCCTACGAGCAGTACTTC. V and J are TRBV7-2 and TRBJ2-7, with D perhaps matching TRBD2 (5 bases). This CDR3 has 15 amino acids. Trimming pared 0 bases from V and 1 base from J, leaving 10 bases between. Germline CDR1 is SGHTA and CDR2 is FQGNSA.

V is TRBV15 and J is TRBJ2-5, with D uncertain. The CDR3 runs 14 residues. V shed 1 base and J shed 2 bases, with 8 bases lying between them. Germline V gene sequence: CDR1 LNHNV, CDR2 YYDKDF (reference sequence). Here the CDR3 DNA reads TGTGCCACCAGCAGAGTGGCGCGTCAAGAGACCCAGTACTTC. Amino acid sequence: CATSRVARQETQYF. The whole variable domain, filled in from reference TRBV15 and TRBJ2-5, reads DAMVIQNPRYQVTQFGKPVTLSCSQTLNHNVMYWYQQKSSQAPKLLFHYYDKDFNNEADTPDNFQSRRPNTSFCFLDIRSPGLGDTAMYLCATSRVARQETQYFGPGTRLLVL.

There are many counts of this clonotype. This is likely a read error, given that the CDR3 carries no conserved phenylalanine or tryptophan at its end. The chain has TRBV9 and TRBJ1-5; D not certain. The CDR3 loop spans 13 amino acids. Per germline, CDR1 SGDLS and CDR2 YYNGEE. Between the trimmed V and J ends, which lost 3 bases and 2 bases, there was a span of 6 bases. The CDR3 loop reads CASSAGGNQPQHL. The CDR3 region has the DNA TGTGCCAGCAGCGCCGGGGGCAATCAGCCCCAGCATCTT.

This clonotype was observed at least ten times. The genes are TRBV7-2 and TRBJ1-6; unclear D gene. V shed 6 bases and J shed 10 bases, with 10 bases lying between them. The CDR3 sequence is 12 residues long. Germline-derived CDR1 and CDR2 are SGHTA and FQGNSA. The chain's CDR3 is CASRLVGSPLHF. The CDR3 nucleotides read TGTGCCAGCAGACTAGTGGGGTCACCCCTCCACTTT.

This clonotype was seen at least ten times. The chain is built from TRBV11-2 and TRBJ2-5; 8 nucleotides line up with TRBD2. This CDR3 region has 15 residues. The junction had 6 bases not matched to a gene; V was cut back by 1 base and J by 5 bases. The germline gives CDR1 SGHAT, CDR2 FQNNGV. The CDR3 sequence is CASSLGAGESETQYF. The CDR3, as DNA: TGTGCCAGCAGCTTAGGAGCGGGGGAGTCGGAGACCCAGTACTTC.

This clonotype was recorded at least ten times. The chain couples TRBV2 to TRBJ2-3, with D possibly matching TRBD2 (5 bases). Trimming cost V 9 bases and J 2 bases, with 18 bases left between them. The CDR3 loop spans 15 amino acids. Germline CDR1 reads SNHLY; CDR2 reads FYNNEI. The CDR3 bases are TGTGCCAGTATCGACGGGAAACATATCACAGATACGCAGTATTTT. Amino acids: CASIDGKHITDTQYF.

There are many counts of this clonotype. V is TRBV29-1 and J is TRBJ1-5, with 7 bases aligning to TRBD1. V was clipped by 6 bases and J by 7 bases; unmatched bases: 9. Germline loops: CDR1 SQVTM, CDR2 ANQGSEA. This CDR3 has 13 amino acids. CDR3 bases: TGCAGCGTCCAGACAGGGAATGGACAGCCCCAGCATTTT. It translates to CSVQTGNGQPQHF.

This clonotype was picked up many times. The CDR3 protein is CALTKTAAIYF. The CDR3, as DNA: TGTGCCTTGACTAAGACAGCCGCCATATATTTT. This chain links TRBV30 with TRBJ1-3; perhaps TRBD1 as D (5 bases). The V end lost 7 bases, the J end lost 11 bases, and 15 bases lay between the germline ends. The CDR3 length is 11 residues. CDR1 GTSNPN and CDR2 SVGIG come from the germline V gene (reference sequence).